Detailed here is one TCR beta chain. Libraries were prepared by immunoSEQ multiplex PCR; TCRdb keeps only in-frame clonotypes and omits some of them. The profile covers roughly 700,000 clones, with around 90% appearing a single time and 0.2% to 0.3% taken by the ten largest. Germline V gives CDR1 SNHLY, CDR2 FYNNEI. The CDR3 covers 14 residues. V lost 5 bases and J lost 2, with 11 bases in between. This sample stems from a study of blood T cell repertoires in COVID-19. The clonotype comes from a woman younger than 35 with acute or convalescent COVID-19. V and J are TRBV2 and TRBJ2-3; D is possibly TRBD1 (5 bases). Sequencing was done on a sample of peripheral blood. The chain's CDR3 is CASSLGHDTDTQYF. The CDR3, as DNA: TGTGCCAGCAGTCTAGGACATGACACAGATACGCAGTATTTT.